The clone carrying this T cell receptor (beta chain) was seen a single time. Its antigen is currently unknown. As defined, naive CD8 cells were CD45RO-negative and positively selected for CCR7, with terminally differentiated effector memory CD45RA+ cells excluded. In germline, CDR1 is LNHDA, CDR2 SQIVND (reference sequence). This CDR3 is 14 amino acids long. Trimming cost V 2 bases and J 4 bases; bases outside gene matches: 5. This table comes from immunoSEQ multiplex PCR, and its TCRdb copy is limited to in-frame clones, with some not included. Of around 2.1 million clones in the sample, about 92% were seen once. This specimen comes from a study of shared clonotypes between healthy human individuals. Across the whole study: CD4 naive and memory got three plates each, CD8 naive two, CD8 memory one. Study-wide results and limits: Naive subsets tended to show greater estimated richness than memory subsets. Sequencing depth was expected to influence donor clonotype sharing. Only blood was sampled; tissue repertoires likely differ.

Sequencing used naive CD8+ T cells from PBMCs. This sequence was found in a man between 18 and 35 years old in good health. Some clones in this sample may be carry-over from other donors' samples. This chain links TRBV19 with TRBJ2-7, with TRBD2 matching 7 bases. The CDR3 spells CASSIRERGYEQYF. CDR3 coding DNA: TGTGCCAGTAGTATACGGGAGCGGGGTTACGAGCAGTACTTC.